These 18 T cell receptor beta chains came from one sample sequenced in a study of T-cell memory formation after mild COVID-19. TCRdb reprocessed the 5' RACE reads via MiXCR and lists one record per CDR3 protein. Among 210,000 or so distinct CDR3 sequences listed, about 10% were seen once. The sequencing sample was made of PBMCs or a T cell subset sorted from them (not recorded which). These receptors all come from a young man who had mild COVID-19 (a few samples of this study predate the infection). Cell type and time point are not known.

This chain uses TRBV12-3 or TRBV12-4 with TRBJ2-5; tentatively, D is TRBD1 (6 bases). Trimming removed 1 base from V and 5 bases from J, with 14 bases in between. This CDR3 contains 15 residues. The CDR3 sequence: CASSLGQGNRETQYF. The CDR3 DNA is TGTGCCAGCAGTTTAGGCCAGGGGAACCGGGAGACCCAGTACTTC.

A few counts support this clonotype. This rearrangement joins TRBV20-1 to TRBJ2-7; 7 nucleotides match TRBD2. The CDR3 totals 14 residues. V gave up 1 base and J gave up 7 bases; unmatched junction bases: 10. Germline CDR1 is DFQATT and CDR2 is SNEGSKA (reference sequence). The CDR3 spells CSARGLGGPLEQYF. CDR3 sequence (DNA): TGCAGTGCTAGAGGGCTGGGAGGGCCCCTTGAGCAGTACTTC.

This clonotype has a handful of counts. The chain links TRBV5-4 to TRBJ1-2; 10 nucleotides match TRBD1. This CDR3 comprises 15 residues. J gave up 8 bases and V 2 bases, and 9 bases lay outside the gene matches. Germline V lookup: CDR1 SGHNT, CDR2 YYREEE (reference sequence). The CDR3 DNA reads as TGTGCCAGCAGCTTTAGTTTTCTGGACAGGGGGGGCTACACCTTC. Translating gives CASSFSFLDRGGYTF.

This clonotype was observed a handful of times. CDR3 nucleotides: TGTGCCAGCAGACCTCAATCCGGGACAGGGGAGAAAGAGACCCAGTACTTC. Protein sequence: CASRPQSGTGEKETQYF. The chain combines TRBV6-6 with TRBJ2-5; 10 bases match TRBD1. This CDR3 is built from 17 residues. Germline assignment: CDR1 MNHNY and CDR2 SVGAGI (reference sequence). J lost 3 bases, V lost 6 bases, and 13 bases had no gene match.

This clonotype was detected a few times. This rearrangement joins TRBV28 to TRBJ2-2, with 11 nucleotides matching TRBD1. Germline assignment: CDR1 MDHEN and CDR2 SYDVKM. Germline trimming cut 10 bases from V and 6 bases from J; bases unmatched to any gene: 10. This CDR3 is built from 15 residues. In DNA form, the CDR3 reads TGTGCCATCCGAACCGGGACAGGGGGATCCGGGGAGCTGTTTTTT. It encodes CAIRTGTGGSGELFF.

The CDR3 loop reads CASSTTGAGTLAFF. As DNA, the CDR3 is TGTGCCAGCAGTACTACAGGGGCGGGTACTCTAGCTTTCTTT. The chain couples TRBV6-1 to TRBJ1-1; 7 bases agree with TRBD1. Unmatched junction bases numbered 13, after V lost 5 bases and J lost 10 bases. The germline CDR1 and CDR2 sequences are MNHNS and SASEGT. The CDR3 has 14 residues.

Written as DNA, the CDR3 is TGCAGTGCTAGCGGAGCGGGGGGGGTCGGGGATACGCAGTATTTT. Amino acids: CSASGAGGVGDTQYF. The gene calls are TRBV20-1 and TRBJ2-3; TRBD2 matches at 10 bases. Trimming cost V 3 bases and J 6 bases; bases outside gene matches: 9. Germline CDR1 reads DFQATT; CDR2 reads SNEGSKA (reference sequence). The CDR3 length is 15 residues.

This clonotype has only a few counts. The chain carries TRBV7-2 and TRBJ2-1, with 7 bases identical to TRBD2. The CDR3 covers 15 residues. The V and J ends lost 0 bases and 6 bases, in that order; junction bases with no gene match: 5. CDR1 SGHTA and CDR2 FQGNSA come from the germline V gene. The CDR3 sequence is CASSLATAGSNEQFF. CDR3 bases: TGTGCCAGCAGCTTAGCGACAGCGGGATCCAATGAGCAGTTCTTC.

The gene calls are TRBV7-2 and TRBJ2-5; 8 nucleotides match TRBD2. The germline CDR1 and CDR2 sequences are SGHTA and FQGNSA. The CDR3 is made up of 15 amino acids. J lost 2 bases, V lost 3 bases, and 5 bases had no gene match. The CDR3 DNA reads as TGTGCCAGCAGCTTTACAGCGGGGGTGCAAGAGACCCAGTACTTC. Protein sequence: CASSFTAGVQETQYF.

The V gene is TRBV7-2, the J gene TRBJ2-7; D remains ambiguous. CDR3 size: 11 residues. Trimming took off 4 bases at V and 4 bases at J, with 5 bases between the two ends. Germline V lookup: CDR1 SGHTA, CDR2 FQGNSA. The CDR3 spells CASSSQYEQYV. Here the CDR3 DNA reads TGTGCCAGCAGCTCACAATACGAGCAGTACGTC.

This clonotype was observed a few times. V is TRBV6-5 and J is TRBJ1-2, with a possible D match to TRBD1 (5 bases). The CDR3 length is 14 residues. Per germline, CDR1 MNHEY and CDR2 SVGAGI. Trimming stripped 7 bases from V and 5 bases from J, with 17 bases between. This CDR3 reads CASKAGPRDYGYTF. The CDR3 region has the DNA TGTGCCAGCAAGGCGGGGCCGAGAGATTATGGCTACACCTTC.

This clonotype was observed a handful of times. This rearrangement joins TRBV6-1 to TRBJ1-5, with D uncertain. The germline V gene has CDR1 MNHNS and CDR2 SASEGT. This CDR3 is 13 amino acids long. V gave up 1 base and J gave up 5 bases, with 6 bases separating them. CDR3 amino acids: CASSEGHDQPQHF. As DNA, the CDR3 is TGTGCCAGCAGTGAAGGGCACGATCAGCCCCAGCATTTT.

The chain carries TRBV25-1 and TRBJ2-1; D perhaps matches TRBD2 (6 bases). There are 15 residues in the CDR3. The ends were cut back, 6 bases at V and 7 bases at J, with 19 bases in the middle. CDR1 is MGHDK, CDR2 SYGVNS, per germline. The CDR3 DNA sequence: TGTGCCAGCAGCGGAGGGATCTTTCGGCGGAATGAGCAGTTCTTC. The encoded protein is CASSGGIFRRNEQFF. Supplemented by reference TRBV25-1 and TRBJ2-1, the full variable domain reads EADIYQTPRYLVIGTGKKITLECSQTMGHDKMYWYQQDPGMELHLIHYSYGVNSTEKGDLSSESTVSRIRTEHFPLTLESARPSHTSQYLCASSGGIFRRNEQFFGPGTRLTVL.

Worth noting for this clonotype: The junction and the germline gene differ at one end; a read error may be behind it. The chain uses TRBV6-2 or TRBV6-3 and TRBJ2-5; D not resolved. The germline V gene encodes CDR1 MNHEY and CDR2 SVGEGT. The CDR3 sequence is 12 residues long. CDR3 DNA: TGTGCCAGCAGTTACGTTGGGGTCGTCGTGGACTTC. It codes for CASSYVGVVVDF.

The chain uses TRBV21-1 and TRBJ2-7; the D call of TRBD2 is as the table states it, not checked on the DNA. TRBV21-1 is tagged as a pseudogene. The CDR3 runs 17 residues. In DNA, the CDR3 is TGTGCCAGCAGCGCCCTCGGGTTAGGGATGAACTACTACGAGCAGTACGTC. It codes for CASSALGLGMNYYEQYV.

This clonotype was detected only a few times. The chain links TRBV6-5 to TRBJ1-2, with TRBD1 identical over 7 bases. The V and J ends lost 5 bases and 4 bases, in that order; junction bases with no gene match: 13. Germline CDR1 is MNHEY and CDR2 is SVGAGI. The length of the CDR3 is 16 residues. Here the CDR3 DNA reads TGTGCCAGCAGTAGACAGGGAAAATCATCTTCCTATGGCTACACCTTC. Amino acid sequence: CASSRQGKSSSYGYTF.

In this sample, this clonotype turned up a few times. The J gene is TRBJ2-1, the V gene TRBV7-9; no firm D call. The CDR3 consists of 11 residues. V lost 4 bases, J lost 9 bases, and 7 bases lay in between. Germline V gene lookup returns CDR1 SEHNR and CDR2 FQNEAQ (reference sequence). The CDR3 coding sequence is TGTGCCAGCAGCTCGGACCTTGAGCAGTTCTTC. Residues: CASSSDLEQFF.

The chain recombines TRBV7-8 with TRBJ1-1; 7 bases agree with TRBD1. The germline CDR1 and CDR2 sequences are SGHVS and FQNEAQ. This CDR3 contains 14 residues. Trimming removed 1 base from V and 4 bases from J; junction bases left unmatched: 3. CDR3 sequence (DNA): TGTGCCAGCAGCTTAGGGCCAGGGGGCACTGAAGCTTTCTTT. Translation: CASSLGPGGTEAFF.